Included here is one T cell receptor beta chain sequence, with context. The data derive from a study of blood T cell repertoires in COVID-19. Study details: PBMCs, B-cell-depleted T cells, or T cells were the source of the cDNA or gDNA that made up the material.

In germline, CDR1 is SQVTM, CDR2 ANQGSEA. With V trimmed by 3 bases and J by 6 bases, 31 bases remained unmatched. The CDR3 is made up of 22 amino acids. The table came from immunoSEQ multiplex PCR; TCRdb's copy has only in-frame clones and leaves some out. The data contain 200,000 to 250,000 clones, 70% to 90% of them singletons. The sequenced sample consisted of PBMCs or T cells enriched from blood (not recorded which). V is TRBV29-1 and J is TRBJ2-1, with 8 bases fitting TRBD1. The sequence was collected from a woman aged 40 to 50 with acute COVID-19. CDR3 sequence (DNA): TGCAGCGTTGACACCGGGACAGGCGGAATTAGTAGCTGGAGGGGGCCCCTCAATGAGCAGTTCTTC. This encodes CSVDTGTGGISSWRGPLNEQFF.